This TCR beta chain appears in the sequencing data of a study of blood T cell repertoires in COVID-19. Study at large: Collection of acute and convalescent COVID-19 samples took place in the United States, Italy and Spain. Sources were T cells, B-cell-depleted T cells, or PBMCs; the material itself was cDNA or gDNA.

Germline assignment: CDR1 MNHEY and CDR2 SVGAGI. After removal of 6 bases from V and 7 bases from J, the junction contained 6 bases not matched to a gene. The CDR3 extends over 13 amino acids. Per the authors' pipeline: Counts of nucleated cells, estimated from reference gene primer amplification, were obtained. Some clones are missing from TCRdb's copy, which holds only in-frame ones; the method was immunoSEQ multiplex PCR. From that table come the V and J calls and clone size; the DNA was used to work out D and trimming. The sample lists 150,000 or so clones; roughly 78% were seen once. Sequenced sample: peripheral blood. The TCR comes from a human donor with acute or convalescent COVID-19. The donor label of this sample is uncertain. This sequence joins TRBV6-5 and TRBJ1-2, with 9 bases that match TRBD1. This chain's CDR3 is CASSIRDRAGYTF. The DNA of the CDR3 is TGTGCCAGCAGCATCCGGGACAGGGCTGGCTACACCTTC.